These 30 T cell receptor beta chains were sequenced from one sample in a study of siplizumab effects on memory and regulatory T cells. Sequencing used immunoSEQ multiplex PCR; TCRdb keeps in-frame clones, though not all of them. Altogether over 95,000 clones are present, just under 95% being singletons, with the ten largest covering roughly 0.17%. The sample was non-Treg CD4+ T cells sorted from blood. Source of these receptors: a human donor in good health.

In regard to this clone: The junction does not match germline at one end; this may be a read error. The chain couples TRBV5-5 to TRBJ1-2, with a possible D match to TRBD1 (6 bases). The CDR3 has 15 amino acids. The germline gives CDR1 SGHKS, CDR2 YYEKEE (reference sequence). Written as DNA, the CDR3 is TGTGCCAGCACCTTGATAGTTGCGGGGGCGGATGGCTACACCTTC. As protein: CASTLIVAGADGYTF.

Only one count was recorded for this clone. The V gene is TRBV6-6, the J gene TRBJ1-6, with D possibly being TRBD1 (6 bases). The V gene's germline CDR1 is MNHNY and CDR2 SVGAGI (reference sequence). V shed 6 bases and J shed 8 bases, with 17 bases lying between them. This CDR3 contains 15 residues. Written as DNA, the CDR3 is TGTGCCAGCAGGTCACAGGGAGGGTCACATTCACCCCTCCACTTT. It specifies CASRSQGGSHSPLHF.

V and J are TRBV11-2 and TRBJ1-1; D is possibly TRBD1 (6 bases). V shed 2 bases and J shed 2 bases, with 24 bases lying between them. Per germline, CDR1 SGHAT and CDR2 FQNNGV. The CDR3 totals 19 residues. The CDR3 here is CASSLSVGQMRFRNTEAFF. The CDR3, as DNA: TGTGCCAGCAGCTTAAGCGTAGGACAGATGCGCTTCAGAAACACTGAAGCTTTCTTT.

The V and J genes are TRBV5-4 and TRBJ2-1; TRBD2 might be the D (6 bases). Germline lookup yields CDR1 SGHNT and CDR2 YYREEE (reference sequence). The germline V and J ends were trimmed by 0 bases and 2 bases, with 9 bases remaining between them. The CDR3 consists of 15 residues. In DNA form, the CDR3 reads TGTGCCAGCAGCTTGGACACGGGGGCCTACAATGAGCAGTTCTTC. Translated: CASSLDTGAYNEQFF.

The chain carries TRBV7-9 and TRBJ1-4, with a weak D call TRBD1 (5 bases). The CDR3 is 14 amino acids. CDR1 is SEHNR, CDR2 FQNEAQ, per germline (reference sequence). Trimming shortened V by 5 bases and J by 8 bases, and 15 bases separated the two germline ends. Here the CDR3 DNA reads TGTGCCAGCAGCCGCGCCGGGACGGTCGAAAAACTGTTTTTT. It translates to CASSRAGTVEKLFF. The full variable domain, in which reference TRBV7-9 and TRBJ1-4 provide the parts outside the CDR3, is DTGVSQNPRHKITKRGQNVTFRCDPISEHNRLYWYRQTLGQGPEFLTYFQNEAQLEKSRLLSDRFSAERPKGSFSTLEIQRTEQGDSAMYLCASSRAGTVEKLFFGSGTQLSVL.

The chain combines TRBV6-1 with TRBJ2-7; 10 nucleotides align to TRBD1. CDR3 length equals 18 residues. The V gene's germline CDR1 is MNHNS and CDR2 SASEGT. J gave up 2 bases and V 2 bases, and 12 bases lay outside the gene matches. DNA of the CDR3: TGTGCCAGCAGTGAATTTGGGCTGGGGACAGGGGACCCCTACGAGCAGTACTTC. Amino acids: CASSEFGLGTGDPYEQYF.

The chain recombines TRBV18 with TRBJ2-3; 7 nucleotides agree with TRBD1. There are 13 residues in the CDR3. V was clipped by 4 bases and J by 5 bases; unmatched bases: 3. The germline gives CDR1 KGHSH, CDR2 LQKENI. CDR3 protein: CASSQGAEDTQYF. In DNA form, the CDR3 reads TGTGCCAGCTCACAGGGGGCGGAAGATACGCAGTATTTT.

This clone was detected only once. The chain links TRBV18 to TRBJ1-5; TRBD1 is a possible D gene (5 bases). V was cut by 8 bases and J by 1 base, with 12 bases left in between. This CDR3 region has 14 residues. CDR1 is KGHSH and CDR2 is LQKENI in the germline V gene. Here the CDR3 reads CASAGGGSNQPQHF. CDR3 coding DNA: TGTGCCAGCGCTGGGGGAGGAAGCAATCAGCCCCAGCATTTT.

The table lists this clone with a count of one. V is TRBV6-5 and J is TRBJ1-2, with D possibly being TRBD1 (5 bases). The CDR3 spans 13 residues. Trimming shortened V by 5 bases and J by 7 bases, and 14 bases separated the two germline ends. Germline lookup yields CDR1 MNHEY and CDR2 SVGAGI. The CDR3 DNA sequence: TGTGCCAGCAGTCGGGGCCTTGGGGCTGGCTACACCTTC. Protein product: CASSRGLGAGYTF.

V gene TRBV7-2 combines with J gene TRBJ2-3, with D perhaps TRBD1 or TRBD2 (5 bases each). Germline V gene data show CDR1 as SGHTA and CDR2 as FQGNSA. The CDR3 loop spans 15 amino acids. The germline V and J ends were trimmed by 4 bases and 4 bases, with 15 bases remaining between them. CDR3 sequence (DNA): TGTGCCAGCAGCTCGGGACCCCAATCATCAGATACGCAGTATTTT. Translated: CASSSGPQSSDTQYF.

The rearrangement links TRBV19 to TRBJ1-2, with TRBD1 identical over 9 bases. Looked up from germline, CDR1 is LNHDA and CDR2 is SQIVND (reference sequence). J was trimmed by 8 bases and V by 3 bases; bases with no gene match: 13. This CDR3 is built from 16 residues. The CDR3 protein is CASSITGTGNSGGYTF. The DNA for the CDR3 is TGTGCCAGTAGTATTACCGGGACAGGGAATTCGGGAGGCTACACCTTC.

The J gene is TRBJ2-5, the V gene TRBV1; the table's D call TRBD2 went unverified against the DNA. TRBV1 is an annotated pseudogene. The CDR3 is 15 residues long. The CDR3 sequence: CTSSQPGTSGDTQYF. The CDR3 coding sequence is TGCACCAGCAGCCAACCGGGGACTAGCGGGGACACCCAGTACTTC.

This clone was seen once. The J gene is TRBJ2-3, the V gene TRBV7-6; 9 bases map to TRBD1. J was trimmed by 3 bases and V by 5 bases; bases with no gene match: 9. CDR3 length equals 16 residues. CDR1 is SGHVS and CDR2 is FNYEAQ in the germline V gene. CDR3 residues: CASSPILGTGTDTQYF. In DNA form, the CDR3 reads TGTGCCAGCAGCCCGATCCTCGGGACAGGGACAGATACGCAGTATTTT.

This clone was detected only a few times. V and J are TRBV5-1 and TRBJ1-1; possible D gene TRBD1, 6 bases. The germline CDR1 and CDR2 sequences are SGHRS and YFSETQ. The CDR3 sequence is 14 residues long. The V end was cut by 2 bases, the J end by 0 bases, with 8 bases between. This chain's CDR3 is CASSFDRLNTEAFF. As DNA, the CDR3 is TGCGCCAGCAGCTTCGACAGGTTGAACACTGAAGCTTTCTTT.

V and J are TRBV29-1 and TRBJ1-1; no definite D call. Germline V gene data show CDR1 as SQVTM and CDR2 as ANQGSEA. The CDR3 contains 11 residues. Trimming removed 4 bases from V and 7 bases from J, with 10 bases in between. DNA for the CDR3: TGCAGCGTTGCCCAGATGGGTGAAGCTTTCTTT. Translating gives CSVAQMGEAFF.

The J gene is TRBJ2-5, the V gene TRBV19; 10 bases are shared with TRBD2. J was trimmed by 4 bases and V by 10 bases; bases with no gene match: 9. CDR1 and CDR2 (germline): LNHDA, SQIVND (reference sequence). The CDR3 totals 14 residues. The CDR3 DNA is TGTGCCACTAAACAGCGGGGGGGCCGAGAGACCCAGTACTTC. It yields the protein CATKQRGGRETQYF.

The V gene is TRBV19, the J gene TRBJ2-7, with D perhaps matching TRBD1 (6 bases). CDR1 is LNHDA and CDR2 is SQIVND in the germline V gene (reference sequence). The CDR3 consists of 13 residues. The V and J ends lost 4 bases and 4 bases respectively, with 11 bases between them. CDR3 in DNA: TGTGCCAGTAGTACGATCGACAGGTACGAGCAGTACTTC. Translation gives CASSTIDRYEQYF.

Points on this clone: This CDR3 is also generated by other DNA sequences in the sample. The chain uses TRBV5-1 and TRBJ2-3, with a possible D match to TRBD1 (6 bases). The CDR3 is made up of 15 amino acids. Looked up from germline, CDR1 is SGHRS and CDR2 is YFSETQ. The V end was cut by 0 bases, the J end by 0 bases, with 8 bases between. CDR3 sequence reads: CASSLGGLSTDTQYF. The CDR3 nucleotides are TGCGCCAGCAGCTTGGGGGGGCTCAGCACAGATACGCAGTATTTT.

This CDR3 is CASRNSEVGISPLHF. In DNA, the CDR3 is TGTGCCAGCAGGAACTCCGAGGTGGGGATTTCACCCCTCCACTTT. The chain combines TRBV6-6 with TRBJ1-6, with D hard to call. The CDR3 totals 15 residues. From germline, CDR1 is MNHNY and CDR2 SVGAGI (reference sequence). The ends were cut back, 6 bases at V and 9 bases at J, with 18 bases in the middle.

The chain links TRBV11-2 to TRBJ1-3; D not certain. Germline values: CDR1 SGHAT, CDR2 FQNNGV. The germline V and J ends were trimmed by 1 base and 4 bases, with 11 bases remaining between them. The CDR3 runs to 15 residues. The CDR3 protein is CASSLVPVSGNTIYF. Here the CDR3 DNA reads TGTGCCAGCAGCTTAGTCCCGGTATCAGGAAACACCATATATTTT.

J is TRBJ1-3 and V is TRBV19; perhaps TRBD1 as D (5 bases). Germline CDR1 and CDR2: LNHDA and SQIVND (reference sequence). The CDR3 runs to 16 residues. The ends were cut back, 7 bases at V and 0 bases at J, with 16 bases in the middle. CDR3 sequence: CASTSLGHSSGNTIYF. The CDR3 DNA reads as TGTGCCAGTACCTCACTCGGACACAGCTCTGGAAACACCATATATTTT.

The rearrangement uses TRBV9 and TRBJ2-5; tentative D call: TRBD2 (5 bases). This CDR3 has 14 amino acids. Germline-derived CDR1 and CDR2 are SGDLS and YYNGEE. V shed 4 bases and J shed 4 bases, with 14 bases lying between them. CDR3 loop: CASSSLAGVETQYF. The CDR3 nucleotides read TGTGCCAGCAGCAGCCTAGCCGGGGTAGAGACCCAGTACTTC.

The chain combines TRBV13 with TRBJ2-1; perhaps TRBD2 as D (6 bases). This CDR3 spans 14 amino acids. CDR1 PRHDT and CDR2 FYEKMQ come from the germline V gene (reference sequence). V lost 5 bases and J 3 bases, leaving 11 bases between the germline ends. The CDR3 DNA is TGTGCCAGCAGCGACGTGGGGGGCTACAATGAGCAGTTCTTC. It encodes CASSDVGGYNEQFF.

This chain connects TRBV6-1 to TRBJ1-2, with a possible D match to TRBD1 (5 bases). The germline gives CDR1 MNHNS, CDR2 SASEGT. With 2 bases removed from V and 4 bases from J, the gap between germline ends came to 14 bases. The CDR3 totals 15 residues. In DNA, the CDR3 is TGTGCCAGCAGTGAACCCTCGGCAGGGACCTATGGCTACACCTTC. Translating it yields CASSEPSAGTYGYTF.

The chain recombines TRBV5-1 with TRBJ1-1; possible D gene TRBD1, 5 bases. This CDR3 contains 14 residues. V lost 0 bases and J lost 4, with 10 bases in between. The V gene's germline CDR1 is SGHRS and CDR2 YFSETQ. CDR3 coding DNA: TGCGCCAGCAGCTTGGGGGGGACCGGCACTGAAGCTTTCTTT. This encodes CASSLGGTGTEAFF.

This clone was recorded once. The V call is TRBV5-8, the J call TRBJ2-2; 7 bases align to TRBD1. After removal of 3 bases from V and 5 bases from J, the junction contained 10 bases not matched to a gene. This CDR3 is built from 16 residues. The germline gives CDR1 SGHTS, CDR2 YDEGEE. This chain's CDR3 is CASSWEQGMGTGELFF. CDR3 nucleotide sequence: TGTGCCAGCAGCTGGGAACAGGGGATGGGGACCGGGGAGCTGTTTTTT.

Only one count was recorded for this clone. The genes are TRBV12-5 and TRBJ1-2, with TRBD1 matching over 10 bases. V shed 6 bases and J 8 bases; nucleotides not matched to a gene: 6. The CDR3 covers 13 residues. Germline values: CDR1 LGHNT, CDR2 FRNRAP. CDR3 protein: CASGDRGFSGYTF. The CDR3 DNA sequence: TGTGCTAGTGGGGACAGGGGGTTTTCAGGCTACACCTTC.

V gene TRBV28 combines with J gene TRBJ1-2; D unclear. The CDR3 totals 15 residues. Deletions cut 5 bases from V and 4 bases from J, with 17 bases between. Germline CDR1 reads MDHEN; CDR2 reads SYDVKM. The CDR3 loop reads CASSTPFGPSYGYTF. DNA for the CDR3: TGTGCCAGCAGTACCCCTTTCGGACCTAGCTATGGCTACACCTTC.

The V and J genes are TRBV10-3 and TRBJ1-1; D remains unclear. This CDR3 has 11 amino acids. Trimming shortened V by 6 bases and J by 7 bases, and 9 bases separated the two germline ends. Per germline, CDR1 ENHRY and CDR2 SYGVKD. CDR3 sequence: CAIRGEGEAFF. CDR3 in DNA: TGTGCCATCAGAGGCGAGGGTGAAGCTTTCTTT.

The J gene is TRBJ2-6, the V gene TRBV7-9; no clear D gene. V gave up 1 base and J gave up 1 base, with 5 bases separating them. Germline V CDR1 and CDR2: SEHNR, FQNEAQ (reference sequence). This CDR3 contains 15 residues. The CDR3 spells CASSLGGSGANVLTF. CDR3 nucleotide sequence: TGTGCCAGCAGCTTAGGGGGTTCTGGGGCCAACGTCCTGACTTTC. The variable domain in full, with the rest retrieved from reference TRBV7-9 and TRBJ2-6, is DTGVSQNPRHKITKRGQNVTFRCDPISEHNRLYWYRQTLGQGPEFLTYFQNEAQLEKSRLLSDRFSAERPKGSFSTLEIQRTEQGDSAMYLCASSLGGSGANVLTFGAGSRLTVL.